This T cell receptor (beta chain) was sequenced during a study of cytomegalovirus exposure and HLA in healthy donors. Whole-study findings and limits: Researchers catalogued about 150 TCR beta chains as cytomegalovirus-associated. Differences between HLA loci emerged in a later analysis of TCR association rates, with DRB1 most and HLA-C fewest.

The germline V gene has CDR1 SGHNT and CDR2 YENEEA. The CDR3 runs 15 residues. The V end lost 4 bases, the J end lost 2 bases, and 11 bases lay between the germline ends. PCR used 60 Vbeta primers and 13 Jbeta primers. Sequencing used immunoSEQ multiplex PCR; TCRdb keeps in-frame clones, though not all of them. This table holds more than 200,000 clones, more than 75% found once. Remarks on this clone: The antigen is undetermined.

Donors consisted of healthy bone marrow donors. Sequences were obtained from PBMCs. The sequence was obtained from a man aged 35 to 55 in good health and CMV-seropositive. The chain recombines TRBV11-3 with TRBJ2-2; possibly TRBD1 for D (6 bases). The CDR3 reads CASSSDRTNTGELFF. CDR3 DNA: TGTGCCAGCAGCTCGGACAGAACTAACACCGGGGAGCTGTTTTTT. Complete variable domain (other parts from reference TRBV11-3 and TRBJ2-2): EAGVVQSPRYKIIEKKQPVAFWCNPISGHNTLYWYLQNLGQGPELLIRYENEEAVDDSQLPKDRFSAERLKGVDSTLKIQPAELGDSAVYLCASSSDRTNTGELFFGEGSRLTVL.